This is a list of T cell receptor beta chains from one sample in a study of immune heterogeneity within non-small cell lung tumors. TCRdb called the multiplex PCR reads again in MiXCR, with one record for every CDR3 protein. The sample includes some 11,000 distinct CDR3 sequences, around 30% of them seen just once. Material: lung tumor tissue. The receptor source for this set is a woman aged 45-65 years with non-small cell lung cancer. The CDR3 runs from the conserved cysteine through the conserved F or W. The order of the fields is D gene, V gene, J gene, clone size, CDR3 DNA, CDR3 protein. D genes are given only for firm matches. A clone size is listed for some rows: how often the clone was seen (once, few, many), or a class if it is expanded.

>-|TRBV20-1|TRBJ2-7|medium-sized
TGCAGTCCATCATCCACTTCGGGTCGGGAGCAGTACTTC
CSPSSTSGREQYF
>TRBD1|TRBV6-6|TRBJ1-6|-
TGTGCCAGCAGTTACTCGGACAGGCGGCCTTCACCCCTCCACTTT
CASSYSDRRPSPLHF
>TRBD2|TRBV12-3/TRBV12-4|TRBJ2-2|medium-sized
TGTGCCAGCAGTCTAGCGGGGGGAGTCTCCGGGGAGCTGTTTTTT
CASSLAGGVSGELFF
>-|TRBV20-1|TRBJ2-5|-
TGCAGTGCTAGTGGGGGAGAAGGGGCAGAGACCCAGTACTTC
CSASGGEGAETQYF
>-|TRBV30|TRBJ1-4|medium-sized
TGTGCCTGGAGTGCTACCCGGGACTTACTTAGAGAAAAACTGTTTTTT
CAWSATRDLLREKLFF
>-|TRBV10-2|TRBJ1-3|many
TGCGCCAGCAGTGAGTTCGTGGGAGGGTCTGGAAACACCATATATTTT
CASSEFVGGSGNTIYF
>TRBD1|TRBV28|TRBJ1-4|-
TGTGCCAGCAGTTTTTTAGGAGACGGCAGGGGGCGCGGCGAAAAACTGTTTTTT
CASSFLGDGRGRGEKLFF
>-|TRBV3-1|TRBJ2-3|-
TGTGCCAGCAGCCAAGAGCGAGACAGATGGGCAGATACGCAGTATTTT
CASSQERDRWADTQYF
>-|TRBV28|TRBJ2-1|-
TGTGCCAGCAGACGTCAGGGGAGGGAGTTCTTC
CASRRQGREFF
>-|TRBV12-3/TRBV12-4|TRBJ1-5|-
TGTGCCAGCAGTCGCCAGGGCAGCAACAATCAGCCCCAGCATTTT
CASSRQGSNNQPQHF
>TRBD1|TRBV29-1|TRBJ2-3|-
TGCAGCGTTGAGGGCGCGTCAGGGGGCCTAACAATACTCACAGATACGCAGTATTTT
CSVEGASGGLTILTDTQYF
>-|TRBV18|TRBJ1-2|few
TGTGCCAGCTCACCCGGCCGGGACCGTTATGGCTACACCTTC
CASSPGRDRYGYTF
>TRBD1|TRBV6-1|TRBJ1-5|medium-sized
TGTGCCAGCAGCGGACAGGATGAAGGCAATCAGCCCCAGCATTTT
CASSGQDEGNQPQHF
>-|TRBV3-1|TRBJ1-2|few
TGTGCCAGCAGCCAAGGGCGGGGGAACTATGGCTACACCTTC
CASSQGRGNYGYTF
>-|TRBV10-2|TRBJ1-5|many
TGCGCCAGCAGTGAGTCCGGGGGGCTGGGTACCTATAGCAATCAGCCCCAGCATTTT
CASSESGGLGTYSNQPQHF
>-|TRBV28|TRBJ1-5|medium-sized
TGTGCCAGCAGTGCTCCCTTCTCGTGGGGGTTGGCAGCCAATCAGCCCCAGCATTTT
CASSAPFSWGLAANQPQHF